This TCR beta chain comes out of a study of T cell repertoires in cytomegalovirus infection. About the research overall: Indicated by public TCR beta signatures were CMV infection and matching HLA type.

Each CDR3 protein gets one entry after TCRdb re-called the reads with MiXCR. The table has 650,000 to 900,000 distinct CDR3 sequences, about 31% seen once. This CDR3 comprises 16 residues. Germline assignment: CDR1 MGHRA and CDR2 YSYEKL. Unmatched junction bases numbered 5, after V lost 0 bases and J lost 3 bases. This clonotype was recorded many times. No antigen is known for it. The sequence came from a human donor in good health (CMV status not recorded). Some clones in this sample may be carry-over from other donors' samples. V usage is TRBV4-1 and J usage is TRBJ2-7; TRBD2 matches 10 bases. Sample: cultured CD8+ T cells from PBMCs, taken from culture after CMV antigen stimulation. The chain's CDR3 is CASSQDLVAGGYEQYF. The CDR3 DNA sequence: TGCGCCAGCAGCCAAGATCTGGTAGCGGGGGGCTACGAGCAGTACTTC.